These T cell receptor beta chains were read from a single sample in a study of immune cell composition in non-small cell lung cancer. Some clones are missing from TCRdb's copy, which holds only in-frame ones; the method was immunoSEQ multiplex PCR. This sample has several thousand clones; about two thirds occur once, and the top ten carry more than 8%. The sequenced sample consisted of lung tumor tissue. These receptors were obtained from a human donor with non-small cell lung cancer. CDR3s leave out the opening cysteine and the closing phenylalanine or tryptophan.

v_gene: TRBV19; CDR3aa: ASSISGTGGSSYNSPLH
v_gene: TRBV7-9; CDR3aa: ASSRGSNYEQY
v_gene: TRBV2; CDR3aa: ASSGGTTYQETQY
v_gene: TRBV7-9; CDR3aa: ASSWDTSTIY
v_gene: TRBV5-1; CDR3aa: ASSPGTGIGYT
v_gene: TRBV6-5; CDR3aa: ASSYSWRQGNQPQH
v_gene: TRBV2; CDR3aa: ASSEGGRGGDTQY
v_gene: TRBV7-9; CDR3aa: ASSSWDREVYGYT
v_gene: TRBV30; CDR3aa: AKGQANTDTQY
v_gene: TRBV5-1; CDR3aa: ASSLGNSRDYGYT
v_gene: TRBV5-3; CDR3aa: ARSPERGRNGYT
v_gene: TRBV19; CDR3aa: ASKDRGGDSGANVLT
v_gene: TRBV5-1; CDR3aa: ASRPGDRAGYT
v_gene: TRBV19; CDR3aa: ASKREAGNNEQF
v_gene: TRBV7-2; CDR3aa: ASSLASDRGRYEQY
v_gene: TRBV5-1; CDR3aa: ASSPGGQGANYGYT
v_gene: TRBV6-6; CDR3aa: ASKIDSMNTEAF
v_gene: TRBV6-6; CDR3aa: ASSPDTVYEQY
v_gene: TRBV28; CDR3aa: ASSFGADTDTQY
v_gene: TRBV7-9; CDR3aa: AVDEQF
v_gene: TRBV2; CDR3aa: ASSGGAGYGYT
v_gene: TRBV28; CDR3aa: ASIPSGSSSNEQF
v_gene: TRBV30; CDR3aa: AWEPLGQYTEAF
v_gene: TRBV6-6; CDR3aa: ASRQPSGQGYR
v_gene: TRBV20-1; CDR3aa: SARDHYEQY
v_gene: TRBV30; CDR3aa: AWSPPGRIIGGDSPLH
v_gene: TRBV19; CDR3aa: ASSIRGDYDEQY
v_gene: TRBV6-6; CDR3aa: ASSILAGEGNEQF
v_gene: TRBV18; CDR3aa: ASPGGWNTGELF
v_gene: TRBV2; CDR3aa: ASSGISTNYGYT
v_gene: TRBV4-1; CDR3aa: ASSRTTGAGNTIY
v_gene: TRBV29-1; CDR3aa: SVETVRTSSGNTIY
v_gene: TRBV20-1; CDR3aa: RGGDSYEQY
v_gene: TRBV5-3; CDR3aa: ARSWGLGWLLNTEAF
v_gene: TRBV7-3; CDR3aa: ASSFASDNEQF
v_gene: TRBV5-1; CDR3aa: ASSSQGLGTEAF
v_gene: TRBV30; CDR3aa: AWSVRASGPLSKF
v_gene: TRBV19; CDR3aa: ASSSRRASRDEQF
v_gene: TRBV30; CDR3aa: AWSVRDSSYEQY
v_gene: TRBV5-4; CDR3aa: ASSLEAGGSYEQY
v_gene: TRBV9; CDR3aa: ASSVAGSGGAGGQF
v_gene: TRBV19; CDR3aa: ASSPRGDTQY
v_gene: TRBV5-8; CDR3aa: ASSPRSEGTEAF
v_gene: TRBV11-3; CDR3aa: ASSLVPTGETYNEQF
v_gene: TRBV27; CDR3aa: ASSLTGGPGYGYT
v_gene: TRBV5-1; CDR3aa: ASRQGQANNSPLH
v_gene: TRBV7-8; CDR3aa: ASSSRIGSGTGELF
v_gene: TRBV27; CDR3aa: ASSLRDIQNSPLH
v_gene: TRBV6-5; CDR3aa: ASSFYRGIGRTEAF
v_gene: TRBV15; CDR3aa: ATSRTTGATLEQY
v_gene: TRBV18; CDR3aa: ASSPGRDRPYSNQPQH
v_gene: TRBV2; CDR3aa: ASRDGTGDEQY
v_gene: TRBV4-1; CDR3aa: ASSQDPRSPFNNEQF
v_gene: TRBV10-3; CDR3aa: AISEGGTANYGYT
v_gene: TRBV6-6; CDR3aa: ASSAGYGNTIY
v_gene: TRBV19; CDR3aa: ASSPVDRGRIGQPQH
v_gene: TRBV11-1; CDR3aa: ASSPRQGFTDTQY
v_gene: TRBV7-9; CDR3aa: ASTHRDRDVMY